This T cell receptor (beta chain) comes out of a study of Tregs in tolerant kidney transplant recipients. TCRdb keeps only in-frame clones here, not all; method: immunoSEQ multiplex PCR. The sample lists 200,000 to 300,000 clones, about 86% occurring once. Study outcomes and limitations: Few patients were studied, so findings need validation in larger groups. The most relevant donor-specific Treg TCRbeta repertoire apparently came from expansion with activated donor B cells.

Turning to this clone: The antigen is not known.

The sequenced sample consisted of CD4+ T cells from blood. The origin of this receptor is a human donor in good health.

CDR3 loop: CASLTVTRSWYGYTF. Written as DNA, the CDR3 is TGTGCCAGCTTAACAGTAACTAGATCATGGTATGGCTACACCTTC. The chain is built from TRBV5-6 and TRBJ1-2; D ambiguous. This CDR3 is built from 15 residues. Trimming took 7 bases from V and 5 from J, leaving 21 bases between them. CDR1 and CDR2 (germline): SGHDT, YYEEEE. The full variable domain, its missing parts supplied by reference TRBV5-6 and TRBJ1-2, is DAGVTQSPTHLIKTRGQQVTLRCSPKSGHDTVSWYQQALGQGPQFIFQYYEEEERQRGNFPDRFSGHQFPNYSSELNVNALLLGDSALYLCASLTVTRSWYGYTFGSGTRLTVV.